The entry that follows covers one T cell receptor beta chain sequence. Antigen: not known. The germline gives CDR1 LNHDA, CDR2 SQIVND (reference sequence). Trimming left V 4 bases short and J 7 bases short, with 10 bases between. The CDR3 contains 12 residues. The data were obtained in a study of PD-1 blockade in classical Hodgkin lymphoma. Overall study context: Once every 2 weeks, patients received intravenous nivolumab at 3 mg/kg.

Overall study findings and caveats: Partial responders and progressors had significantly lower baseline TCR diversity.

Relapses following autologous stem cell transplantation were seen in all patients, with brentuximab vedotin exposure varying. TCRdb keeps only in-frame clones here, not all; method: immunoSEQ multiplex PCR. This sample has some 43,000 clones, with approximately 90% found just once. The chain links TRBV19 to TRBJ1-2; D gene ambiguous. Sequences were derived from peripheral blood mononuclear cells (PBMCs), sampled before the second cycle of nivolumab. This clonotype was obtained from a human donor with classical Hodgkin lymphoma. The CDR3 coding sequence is TGTGCCAGTAGTAATCCACGGGGTGGCTACACCTTC. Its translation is CASSNPRGGYTF.